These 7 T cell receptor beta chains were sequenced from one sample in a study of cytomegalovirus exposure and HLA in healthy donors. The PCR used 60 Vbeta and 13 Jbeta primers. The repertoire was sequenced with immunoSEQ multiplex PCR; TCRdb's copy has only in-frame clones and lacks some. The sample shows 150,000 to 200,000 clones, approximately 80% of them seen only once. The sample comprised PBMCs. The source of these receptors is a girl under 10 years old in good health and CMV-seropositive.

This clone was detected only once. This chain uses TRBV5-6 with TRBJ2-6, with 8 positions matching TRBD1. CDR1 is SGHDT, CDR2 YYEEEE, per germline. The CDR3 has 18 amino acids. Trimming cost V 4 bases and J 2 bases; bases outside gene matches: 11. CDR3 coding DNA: TGTGCCAGCAGCGCGCAGGGGGCGTTGCTCCCTGGGGCCAACGTCCTGACTTTC. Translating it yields CASSAQGALLPGANVLTF.

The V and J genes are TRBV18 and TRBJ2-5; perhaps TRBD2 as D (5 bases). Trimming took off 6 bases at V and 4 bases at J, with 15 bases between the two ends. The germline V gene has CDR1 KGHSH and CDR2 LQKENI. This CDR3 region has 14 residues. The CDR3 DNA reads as TGTGCCAGCTCCCAGCCCGGGGTTCGAGAGACCCAGTACTTC. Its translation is CASSQPGVRETQYF.

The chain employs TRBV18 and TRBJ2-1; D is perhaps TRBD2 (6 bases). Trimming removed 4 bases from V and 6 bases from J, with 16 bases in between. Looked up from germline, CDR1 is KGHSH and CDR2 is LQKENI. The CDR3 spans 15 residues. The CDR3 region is CASSHRRGSTNEQFF. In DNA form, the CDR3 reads TGTGCCAGCTCACATAGGCGGGGTAGCACCAATGAGCAGTTCTTC.

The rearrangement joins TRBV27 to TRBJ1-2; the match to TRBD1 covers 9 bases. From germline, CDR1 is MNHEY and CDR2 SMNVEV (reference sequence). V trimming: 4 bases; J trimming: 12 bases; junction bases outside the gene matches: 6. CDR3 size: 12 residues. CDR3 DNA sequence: TGTGCCAGCAGTTCGGGACAGGGAATCAACACCTTC. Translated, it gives CASSSGQGINTF.

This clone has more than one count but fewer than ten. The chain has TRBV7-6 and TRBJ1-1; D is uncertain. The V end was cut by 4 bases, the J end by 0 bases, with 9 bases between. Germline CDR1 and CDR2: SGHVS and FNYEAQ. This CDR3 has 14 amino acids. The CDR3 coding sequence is TGTGCCAGCAGCTCAGGAGGAATGAACACTGAAGCTTTCTTT. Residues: CASSSGGMNTEAFF.

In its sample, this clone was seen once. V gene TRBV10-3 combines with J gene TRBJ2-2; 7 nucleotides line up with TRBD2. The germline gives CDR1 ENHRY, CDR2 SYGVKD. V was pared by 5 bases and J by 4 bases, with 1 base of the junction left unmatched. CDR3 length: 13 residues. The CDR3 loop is CAISPSGTGELFF. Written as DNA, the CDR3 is TGTGCCATCAGTCCTAGCGGCACCGGGGAGCTGTTTTTT.

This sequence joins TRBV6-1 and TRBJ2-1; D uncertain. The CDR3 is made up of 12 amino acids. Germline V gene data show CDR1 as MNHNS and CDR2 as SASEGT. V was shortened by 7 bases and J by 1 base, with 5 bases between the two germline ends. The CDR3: CASMESYNEQFF. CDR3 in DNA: TGTGCCAGCATGGAGTCCTACAATGAGCAGTTCTTC.